This TCR beta chain appears in the sequencing data of a study of early T cells in non-severe SARS-CoV-2 infection. This clonotype was seen ten or more times. Unique molecular identifiers were attached to individual cDNA molecules. TCRdb recomputed calls from the 5' RACE reads with MiXCR, one row per CDR3 protein. In the table there are approximately 46,000 distinct CDR3 sequences, roughly 6.2% of which are singletons. The CDR3 has 17 residues. The V end was cut by 2 bases, the J end by 2 bases, with 19 bases between. The germline CDR1 and CDR2 sequences are MNHNS and SASEGT. J is TRBJ2-7 and V is TRBV6-1, with D tentatively TRBD1 or TRBD2 (5 bases each). Material: whole blood. This TCR was sampled from an adult who was a healthcare worker with PCR-confirmed SARS-CoV-2 infection or an uninfected control (not recorded which). The CDR3 spells CASSERLSGTFTYEQYF. The CDR3 DNA sequence: TGTGCCAGCAGTGAAAGGTTATCCGGGACGTTTACCTACGAGCAGTACTTC.